A single sample gave rise to the 25 T cell receptor beta chains below, sequenced in a study of CD8+CD57+ T cells in acquired aplastic anemia listed by TCRdb under 2018. The patients picked for sequencing were ones in whom flow cytometry had shown an expansion of CD8+CD57+ cells. The sample was run on an Illumina HiSeq 2000. Genomic DNA was used as template for profiling of TCR beta VDJ combinations and CDR3 sequences. The public reads were quality trimmed at Q25 with fastp and then assembled into clones with MiXCR by TCRdb, keeping productive beta chains. All rows with the same CDR3 protein become a single entry with the most common DNA and genes. The sample table records roughly 200,000 distinct CDR3 sequences; roughly 60% of these occur just once. Roughly 61% of the sample is held by the ten biggest clonotypes. Material for sequencing was sorted CD4+, CD8+, or CD8+CD57+ T cells (not recorded which) from PBMCs. The origin of the receptors is a human donor with aplastic anemia.

The chain joins TRBV19 to TRBJ2-1; D is unresolved. V gave up 1 base and J gave up 4 bases, with 5 bases separating them. The CDR3 consists of 13 residues. The V gene's germline CDR1 is LNHDA and CDR2 SQIVND (reference sequence). Written as DNA, the CDR3 is TGTGCCAGTAGTATAGGACTGTACAATGAGCAGTTCTTC. Protein: CASSIGLYNEQFF. Using reference TRBV19 and TRBJ2-1 for the parts outside the CDR3, the full variable domain is DGGITQSPKYLFRKEGQNVTLSCEQNLNHDAMYWYRQDPGQGLRLIYYSQIVNDFQKGDIAEGYSVSREKKESFPLTVTSAQKNPTAFYLCASSIGLYNEQFFGPGTRLTVL.

The chain is built from TRBV19 and TRBJ1-1; possibly TRBD1 for D (6 bases). The CDR3 spans 13 residues. Trimming took 3 bases from V and 5 from J, leaving 10 bases between them. Germline V gene lookup returns CDR1 LNHDA and CDR2 SQIVND (reference sequence). CDR3 sequence: CASSMGAATEAFF. CDR3 bases: TGTGCCAGTAGTATGGGGGCGGCAACTGAAGCTTTCTTT.

This clonotype appeared a few times. A much larger clone lies one base from this, so it may be a read error. The V call is TRBV6-5, the J call TRBJ2-7, with D possibly matching TRBD1 (5 bases). Trimming pared 0 bases from V and 7 bases from J, leaving 13 bases between. Germline CDR1 is MNHEY and CDR2 is SVGAGI. CDR3 length: 14 amino acids. The CDR3 coding sequence is TGTGCCAGCAGTTACTCAGGGCAGGGTTGGGAGCAGTACTTC. Translated: CASSYSGQGWEQYF.

This clonotype was picked up many times. A much more abundant neighbour one base away suggests this may be a read error. The chain combines TRBV28 with TRBJ1-6; no firm D call. The V end was cut by 5 bases, the J end by 0 bases, with 5 bases between. The CDR3 extends over 14 amino acids. Germline values: CDR1 MDHEN, CDR2 SYDVKM. CDR3: CASSESSYNSPLHF. The CDR3, as DNA: TGTGCCAGCAGTGAGAGCTCCTATAATTCACCCCTCCACTTT.

The CDR3 nucleotides read TGCAGTGCTAGCCTCGCGGGCTACACCTTC. Encoded protein: CSASLAGYTF. The rearrangement uses TRBV20-1 and TRBJ1-2, with no clear D. Trimming left V 3 bases short and J 8 bases short, with 7 bases between. CDR3 length: 10 amino acids. The germline CDR1 and CDR2 sequences are DFQATT and SNEGSKA (reference sequence).

This chain connects TRBV29-1 to TRBJ1-2, with 8 bases aligning to TRBD1. CDR3 size: 12 residues. V dropped 7 bases and J dropped 8; count of bases not matched to a gene: 9. CDR1 SQVTM and CDR2 ANQGSEA come from the germline V gene. CDR3 coding DNA: TGCAGCGCTCAGCCCACAGGGGGAGGCTACACCTTC. Translated: CSAQPTGGGYTF.

This clonotype appeared a single time. V and J are TRBV9 and TRBJ2-7; D is uncertain. The V gene lost 2 bases and the J gene lost 1 base, with 7 bases spanning the gap. This CDR3 has 13 residues. Germline assignment: CDR1 SGDLS and CDR2 YYNGEE. CDR3 sequence reads: CASSVHGSYEQYF. In nucleotides, the CDR3 is TGTGCCAGCAGCGTCCACGGATCCTACGAGCAGTACTTC.

This clonotype was observed a few times. CDR3: CASSWTHVHEQYF. The DNA of the CDR3 is TGCGCCAGCAGTTGGACACACGTCCACGAGCAGTACTTC. This chain uses TRBV10-1 with TRBJ2-7, with TRBD1 as a possible D gene (5 bases). Germline V gene data show CDR1 as WNHNN and CDR2 as SYGVQD (reference sequence). This CDR3 is built from 13 residues. V lost 5 bases, J lost 5 bases, and 13 bases lay in between.

Only a few counts were recorded for this clonotype. V gene TRBV6-2 or TRBV6-3 combines with J gene TRBJ2-2; the D gene is possibly TRBD2 (6 bases). Germline V gene lookup returns CDR1 MNHEY and CDR2 SVGEGT. V was trimmed by 3 bases and J by 2 bases, leaving 13 bases between them. The CDR3 covers 16 residues. In DNA, the CDR3 is TGTGCCAGCAGTTATGGGGGACTCCCTAACACCGGGGAGCTGTTTTTT. Translated, it gives CASSYGGLPNTGELFF.

The rearrangement joins TRBV25-1 to TRBJ2-7, with a tentative D call TRBD1 (6 bases). Per germline, CDR1 MGHDK and CDR2 SYGVNS. V was shortened by 4 bases and J by 4 bases, with 14 bases between the two germline ends. This CDR3 has 14 amino acids. The CDR3 sequence is CASSAPGQLYEQYF. CDR3 sequence (DNA): TGTGCCAGCAGTGCTCCGGGACAACTTTACGAGCAGTACTTC.

DNA for the CDR3: TGTGCCAGCAGCTTGGTTCGGGGTAGGGAACAGGGCTACACCTTC. It codes for CASSLVRGREQGYTF. V gene TRBV5-4 combines with J gene TRBJ1-2; D call uncertain. V was trimmed by 0 bases and J by 8 bases, leaving 17 bases between them. The CDR3 consists of 15 residues. Germline values: CDR1 SGHNT, CDR2 YYREEE (reference sequence).

This clonotype showed up many times. The CDR3 DNA follows: TGTGCCACCAGCAGAGTTCCTCTCTACGAGCAGTACTTC. Its translation: CATSRVPLYEQYF. V and J are TRBV15 and TRBJ2-7; D is undetermined. CDR3 size: 13 residues. Deletions cut 1 base from V and 3 bases from J, with 7 bases between. Germline assignment: CDR1 LNHNV and CDR2 YYDKDF (reference sequence).

To note about this clonotype: The junction differs from germline at one of its ends, possibly a read error. The chain employs TRBV9 and TRBJ1-1; D is possibly TRBD1 (6 bases). The CDR3 covers 13 residues. Per the germline V gene, CDR1 is SGDLS and CDR2 is YYNGEE. DNA of the CDR3: TGTGCCAGCAGTGTCGGACAGAACTCTGAAGCTTTCTTT. Residues: CASSVGQNSEAFF.

The chain recombines TRBV15 with TRBJ2-1; D is perhaps TRBD1 or TRBD2 (5 bases each). Trimming took off 3 bases at V and 9 bases at J, with 24 bases between the two ends. The length of the CDR3 is 17 residues. Per the germline V gene, CDR1 is LNHNV and CDR2 is YYDKDF (reference sequence). The CDR3 loop reads CATSSPNMGYPGLEQFF. In DNA, the CDR3 is TGTGCCACCAGCAGTCCTAACATGGGGTATCCGGGGCTTGAGCAGTTCTTC.

The chain joins TRBV9 to TRBJ2-3, with 8 bases identical to TRBD2. The germline CDR1 and CDR2 sequences are SGDLS and YYNGEE. This CDR3 contains 15 residues. Trimming removed 0 bases from V and 2 bases from J; junction bases left unmatched: 2. The CDR3 coding sequence is TGTGCCAGCAGCGTAGGAGCGGGGGTCACAGATACGCAGTATTTT. This codes for CASSVGAGVTDTQYF.

Here the CDR3 DNA reads TGCGCCAGCAGTGAGACGGAGAATGAGCAGTTCTTC. This sequence encodes CASSETENEQFF. The V call is TRBV10-1, the J call TRBJ2-1, with D unresolved. There are 12 residues in the CDR3. The V end was cut by 2 bases, the J end by 7 bases, with 6 bases between. Germline loops: CDR1 WNHNN, CDR2 SYGVQD (reference sequence).

The V gene is TRBV6-1, the J gene TRBJ2-7, with TRBD2 identical over 7 bases. Germline-derived CDR1 and CDR2 are MNHNS and SASEGT. V dropped 6 bases and J dropped 0; count of bases not matched to a gene: 8. This CDR3 spans 15 amino acids. The CDR3 coding sequence is TGTGCCAGCAGCCTTAGCGGGCCGAGCTCCTACGAGCAGTACTTC. This gives the protein CASSLSGPSSYEQYF.

The CDR3: CASSSGLTGNTIYF. CDR3 DNA: TGTGCCAGCAGCTCCGGGCTCACTGGAAACACCATATATTTT. The chain uses TRBV7-9 and TRBJ1-3, with D hard to call. The V gene's germline CDR1 is SEHNR and CDR2 FQNEAQ (reference sequence). The CDR3 totals 14 residues. Trimming took 4 bases from V and 2 from J, leaving 9 bases between them.

The genes are TRBV7-6 and TRBJ1-6, with TRBD1 matching 9 bases. With 4 bases clipped from V and 9 bases from J, the junction kept 7 bases outside the gene matches. Germline values: CDR1 SGHVS, CDR2 FNYEAQ. This CDR3 is 15 amino acids long. The DNA for the CDR3 is TGTGCCAGCAGCTCTTCTGGGACAGGGACTTCACCCCTCCACTTT. This codes for CASSSSGTGTSPLHF.

V is TRBV2 and J is TRBJ2-7, with TRBD1 matching over 7 bases. Per the germline V gene, CDR1 is SNHLY and CDR2 is FYNNEI. V was pared by 10 bases and J by 3 bases, with 12 bases of the junction left unmatched. The CDR3 is 14 amino acids. The CDR3, as DNA: TGTGCCACTCAAGATGGGGACAGAAACTACGAGCAGTACTTC. It codes for CATQDGDRNYEQYF.

The gene calls are TRBV4-1 and TRBJ2-7; D unclear. The CDR3 is 13 residues long. The germline V gene encodes CDR1 MGHRA and CDR2 YSYEKL. Between the trimmed V and J ends, which lost 0 bases and 2 bases, there was a span of 5 bases. The CDR3 sequence is CASSQDRTYEQYF. For the CDR3, the DNA is TGCGCCAGCAGCCAAGATAGAACCTACGAGCAGTACTTC.

DNA of the CDR3: TGCAGTGCTAGCGGTCCTGACACAGATACGCAGTATTTT. Amino acids: CSASGPDTDTQYF. The chain employs TRBV20-1 and TRBJ2-3, with D uncertain. The germline gives CDR1 DFQATT, CDR2 SNEGSKA (reference sequence). The length of the CDR3 is 13 residues. Trimming pared 3 bases from V and 2 bases from J, leaving 9 bases between.

The chain is built from TRBV5-1 and TRBJ1-1; D gene ambiguous. This CDR3 has 13 residues. Trimming removed 5 bases at V and 1 base at J, with 9 bases between. Germline V CDR1 and CDR2: SGHRS, YFSETQ. CDR3 sequence: CASRPDPNTEAFF. CDR3 nucleotides: TGCGCCAGCAGACCCGATCCGAACACTGAAGCTTTCTTT.

This sequence joins TRBV20-1 and TRBJ2-1; TRBD2 matches at 7 bases. The length of the CDR3 is 13 residues. The germline CDR1 and CDR2 sequences are DFQATT and SNEGSKA (reference sequence). V lost 6 bases to trimming and J lost 13 bases; unmatched junction nucleotides: 15. CDR3 in DNA: TGCAGTGCCTGGGACCAGCGGGAATTAAATCAGTTCTTC. It specifies CSAWDQRELNQFF.

The sample holds many counts of this clonotype. The chain joins TRBV7-9 to TRBJ2-3; D not certain. V lost 5 bases and J lost 0, with 6 bases in between. Germline lookup yields CDR1 SEHNR and CDR2 FQNEAQ (reference sequence). CDR3 size: 13 residues. The CDR3, as DNA: TGTGCCAGCAGCCCAACTAGCACAGATACGCAGTATTTT. Protein: CASSPTSTDTQYF.